These T cell receptor beta chains were read from a single sample in a study of blood T cell repertoires in COVID-19. Here immunoSEQ multiplex PCR was the method, and the copy in TCRdb shows in-frame clones only, minus some. Found here are roughly 210,000 clones, 84% of them singletons; the top ten hold over 9.5%. The sequenced sample was peripheral blood. These receptors were obtained from a woman aged 80 or older with COVID-19, enrolled during active disease. CDR3s include the opening cysteine and the closing phenylalanine or tryptophan. The D gene is left open where the match is weak. The size entry is marked missing in some rows and otherwise reads once, few, many or a size class.

V gene	D gene	clone size	J gene	CDR3 DNA	CDR3 protein
TRBV3-1/TRBV3-2	-	-	TRBJ1-2	TGTGCCAGCAGGCTCGGCGGGAACAGTGGCTACACCTTC	CASRLGGNSGYTF
TRBV19	-	once	TRBJ1-3	TGTGCCAGTAGCTTGTCCGGGTCTGGAAACACCATATATTTT	CASSLSGSGNTIYF
TRBV4-2	TRBD1	-	TRBJ1-2	TGTGCCAGCAGCCAAGATTTACAGGGGATTTATGGCTACACCTTC	CASSQDLQGIYGYTF
TRBV18	TRBD2	-	TRBJ2-1	TGTGCCAGCTCACCAACGGGACTAGCGGCTAAGAACAATGAGCAGTTCTTC	CASSPTGLAAKNNEQFF
TRBV5-4	TRBD2	-	TRBJ2-1	TGTGCCAGCAGCTTTGCCGGGGGGGTTTACAATGAGCAGTTCTTC	CASSFAGGVYNEQFF
TRBV3-1/TRBV3-2	TRBD1	-	TRBJ1-1	TGTGCCAGCAGCCGGACAGGAAGGTTGAACACTGAAGCTTTCTTT	CASSRTGRLNTEAFF
TRBV11-2	-	-	TRBJ1-1	TGTGCCAGCAGCTTAGATGCGTATGGGGGGGAAACTGAAGCTTTCTTT	CASSLDAYGGETEAFF
TRBV18	TRBD1	-	TRBJ2-2	TGTGCCAGCTCACCCGGGACAGACAGGACCGGGGAGCTGTTTTTT	CASSPGTDRTGELFF
TRBV18	-	-	TRBJ1-5	TGTGCCAGCTCACCACACAGGGATCAGCCCCAGCATTTT	CASSPHRDQPQHF
TRBV6-5	TRBD1	-	TRBJ1-1	TGTGCCAGCAAAAAACAGGGGGCAGGGGCTGAAGCTTTCTTT	CASKKQGAGAEAFF
TRBV7-2	-	-	TRBJ1-2	TGTGCCAGCAGCCCAGGGATTGTTGCCTATGGCTACACCTTC	CASSPGIVAYGYTF
TRBV7-9	-	-	TRBJ1-6	TGTGCCAGCAGCCCCCTCACAGGTGTAAATTCACCCCTCCACTTT	CASSPLTGVNSPLHF
TRBV7-9	TRBD1	-	TRBJ1-4	TGTGCCAGCAGCTTAGGGGGACAGGGAGGACGTGAAAAACTGTTTTTT	CASSLGGQGGREKLFF
TRBV9	-	-	TRBJ1-2	TGTGCCAGCAGCAGGCAACAGGGTTACGGTGGCTACACCTTC	CASSRQQGYGGYTF
TRBV27	-	-	TRBJ1-1	TGTGCCAGCAGTTTCGCCCTAGGGAACACTGAAGCTTTCTTT	CASSFALGNTEAFF
TRBV28	TRBD2	-	TRBJ2-1	TGTGCCAGCAGGGGCGGGGGGGCCCATGAGCAGTTCTTC	CASRGGGAHEQFF
TRBV6-5	TRBD1	-	TRBJ1-4	TGTGCCAGCAGTTACTCCAGGACAGGAGGAAATGAAAAACTGTTTTTT	CASSYSRTGGNEKLFF
TRBV18	-	-	TRBJ2-5	TGTGCCAGCTCACCATCCGGGACACAAGAGACCCAGTACTTC	CASSPSGTQETQYF
TRBV20-1	TRBD1	few	TRBJ1-2	TGCAGTGCTAGTGAAGGGGGCAGTCTAATGGACTATGGCTACACCTTC	CSASEGGSLMDYGYTF
TRBV5-1	TRBD2	-	TRBJ2-1	TGCGCCAGCAGCGACAAGACTAGCGGCAGAAACAATGAGCAGTTCTTC	CASSDKTSGRNNEQFF
TRBV7-3	TRBD1	-	TRBJ1-1	TGTGCCAGCAGCTCCGCGACAGGGGGGACTGAAGCTTTCTTT	CASSSATGGTEAFF
TRBV18	TRBD1	-	TRBJ2-5	TGTGCCAGCTCAACCTCCGACAGGGTAGAGACCCAGTACTTC	CASSTSDRVETQYF
TRBV18	TRBD1	-	TRBJ2-1	TGTGCCAGCTCACCGGCGGGACAGGGCTACAATGAGCAGTTCTTC	CASSPAGQGYNEQFF
TRBV2	-	once	TRBJ1-4	TGTGCCAGCAGTCTTAGGACAGCGGCAACTAATGAAAAACTGTTTTTT	CASSLRTAATNEKLFF
TRBV12-3/TRBV12-4	-	-	TRBJ1-2	TGTGCCAGCAGTTTAGAGACTCCGGGCTACACCTTC	CASSLETPGYTF
TRBV7-2	-	-	TRBJ1-2	TGTGCCAGCAGGGGCCAACGGCCCTATGGCTACACCTTC	CASRGQRPYGYTF
TRBV5-1	TRBD2	-	TRBJ2-7	TGCGCCAGCAGCTTGGCTGCTAGCGGGGAGAGCGAGCAGTACTTC	CASSLAASGESEQYF
TRBV4-1	TRBD2	-	TRBJ2-5	TGCGCCAGCAGCCAAGATCACGGGGCTAGCGGGGGTGAGACCCAGTACTTC	CASSQDHGASGGETQYF
TRBV19	-	-	TRBJ1-4	TGTGCCAGTAGCGCAGGGCTTGGTGAAAAACTGTTTTTT	CASSAGLGEKLFF
TRBV3-1/TRBV3-2	-	-	TRBJ2-3	TGTGCCAGCAGCCCCTCCTCGGCGGGCCCCGATACGCAGTATTTT	CASSPSSAGPDTQYF
TRBV18	TRBD1	-	TRBJ2-5	TGTGCCAGCTCACCTGGGACAGCCGGTTCGGAGACCCAGTACTTC	CASSPGTAGSETQYF
TRBV27	-	-	TRBJ2-1	TGTGCCAGCGGATATACTGGGCCCTCCTACAATGAGCAGTTCTTC	CASGYTGPSYNEQFF
TRBV5-1	TRBD1	once	TRBJ2-1	TGCGCCAGCAGCTTGGGACAGGGGTCGAGCGATGAGCAGTTCTTC	CASSLGQGSSDEQFF
TRBV18	-	-	TRBJ2-3	TGTGCCAGCTCACCGCTCACAGGGCCAGATACGCAGTATTTT	CASSPLTGPDTQYF
TRBV12-3/TRBV12-4	-	-	TRBJ1-1	TGTGCCAGCAGTTCCATAGAGTTCACTGAAGCTTTCTTT	CASSSIEFTEAFF